The source of this TCR beta chain is a study of cytomegalovirus exposure and HLA in healthy donors. Study-level results: A highly shared variant cluster was judged a likely technical artifact. Many donors shared some public TCRs, even though most TCR sequences were rare.

About this clone itself: Its antigen is as yet unknown.

The PCR used 60 Vbeta and 13 Jbeta primers. Assay: immunoSEQ multiplex PCR; the TCRdb copy retains only in-frame clones and omits some. This table holds 95,000 to 150,000 clones. The receptor was isolated from a man aged 25 to 40 in good health and CMV-seronegative. Source material: PBMCs.

The CDR3 DNA is TGCAGCGCCGGACAGAACACTGAAGCTTTCTTT. It codes for CSAGQNTEAFF. V usage is TRBV29-1 and J usage is TRBJ1-1, with D possibly being TRBD1 (5 bases). Germline CDR1 SQVTM, CDR2 ANQGSEA. This CDR3 is built from 11 residues. With 7 bases removed from V and 1 base from J, the gap between germline ends came to 7 bases. Full variable domain (outside the CDR3, taken from reference TRBV29-1 and TRBJ1-1): SAVISQKPSRDICQRGTSLTIQCQVDSQVTMMFWYRQQPGQSLTLIATANQGSEATYESGFVIDKFPISRPNLTFSTLTVSNMSPEDSSIYLCSAGQNTEAFFGQGTRLTVV.